One TCR beta chain is described in this entry. These data belong to a study of somatic mutations in cytotoxic T cells in rheumatoid arthritis. The wider study: Flow sorting yielded some V beta antibody-stained T-cell populations at nearly 100% purity, among them V beta1+ cells sequenced for TCRB.

In germline, CDR1 is SGHAT, CDR2 FQNNGV. The V gene lost 4 bases and the J gene lost 6 bases, with 6 bases spanning the gap. The CDR3 runs 11 residues. The data were produced by immunoSEQ multiplex PCR, yet TCRdb's version contains in-frame clones alone and is incomplete. The repertoire holds roughly 20,000 clones, with less than 75% as singletons. This TCR was sampled from a woman aged 60-70 years in good health. The J gene is TRBJ1-1, the V gene TRBV11-2; maybe TRBD1 (5 bases). The sequencing input was CD8+ T cells sorted from blood. The CDR3 here is CASSSGAEAFF. DNA for the CDR3: TGTGCCAGCAGCTCGGGGGCTGAAGCTTTCTTT. Complete variable domain (other parts from reference TRBV11-2 and TRBJ1-1): EAGVAQSPRYKIIEKRQSVAFWCNPISGHATLYWYQQILGQGPKLLIQFQNNGVVDDSQLPKDRFSAERLKGVDSTLKIQPAKLEDSAVYLCASSSGAEAFFGQGTRLTVV.